This TCR beta chain emerged from a study of radiation and T cells in renal cell carcinoma. Study overall: Nephrectomy followed 15 Gy stereotactic body radiation by 4 weeks. Broader study findings: Top tumor clonotypes rose in blood 2 weeks post-radiation, then contracted.

Libraries were prepared by immunoSEQ multiplex PCR; TCRdb keeps only in-frame clonotypes and omits some of them. In the table there are some 150,000 clones, roughly 83% of which are singletons. Time point here: baseline pretreatment blood. Treatment specified: 15 Gy SBRT to primary tumor, nephrectomy 4 weeks later. This clone has a single count. Its antigen is not identified. In germline, CDR1 is MNHNY, CDR2 SVGAGI (reference sequence). V dropped 5 bases and J dropped 3 bases, with 17 bases sitting between them. The CDR3 loop spans 15 amino acids. The rearrangement links TRBV6-6 to TRBJ2-7; TRBD2 might be the D (6 bases). This sequence originates from a woman aged 45-59 years with renal cell carcinoma. The sample was blood, taken from a patient whose treatment included radiotherapy and nephrectomy. CDR3 DNA: TGTGCCAGCAGTGCCTACGGGGGACCGGGCTACGAGCAGTACTTC. The encoded protein is CASSAYGGPGYEQYF.